Reported below is one TCR beta chain. The record originates from a study of blood T cell repertoires in COVID-19. On the study more broadly: Spain, Italy and the United States supplied samples that represented acute and convalescent COVID-19. Sample material is recorded as cDNA or gDNA derived from T cells, B-cell-depleted T cells, or PBMCs.

Authors' data handling: By means of reference gene primer amplification, nucleated cell counts were estimated. Clones were read by immunoSEQ multiplex PCR, and TCRdb kept only the in-frame ones, dropping some. That table supplies the V and J calls and clone size; D and trimming were determined from the DNA. The data hold 200,000 to 300,000 clones, with about 90% observed a single time. Sequencing was carried out using peripheral blood. This clonotype was sampled from a woman in her fifties or sixties with acute or convalescent COVID-19.

The CDR3 reads CASSSRSQETQYF. In nucleotides, the CDR3 is TGTGCCAGCAGTAGTAGAAGTCAAGAGACCCAGTACTTC. This sequence joins TRBV6-6 and TRBJ2-5, with D uncertain. With 5 bases removed from V and 2 bases from J, the gap between germline ends came to 9 bases. In germline, CDR1 is MNHNY, CDR2 SVGAGI (reference sequence). The CDR3 sequence is 13 residues long.